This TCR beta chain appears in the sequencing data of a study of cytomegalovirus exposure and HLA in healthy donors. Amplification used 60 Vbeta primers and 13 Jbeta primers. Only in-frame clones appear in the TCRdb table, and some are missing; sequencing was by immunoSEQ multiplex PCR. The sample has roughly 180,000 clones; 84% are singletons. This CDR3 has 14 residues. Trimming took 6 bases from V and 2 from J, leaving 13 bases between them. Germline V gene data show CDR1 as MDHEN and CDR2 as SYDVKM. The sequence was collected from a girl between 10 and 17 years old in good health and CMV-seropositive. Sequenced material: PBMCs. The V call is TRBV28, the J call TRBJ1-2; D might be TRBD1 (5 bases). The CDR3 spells CASSPGGENYGYTF. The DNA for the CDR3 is TGTGCCAGCAGCCCGGGGGGAGAGAACTATGGCTACACCTTC.